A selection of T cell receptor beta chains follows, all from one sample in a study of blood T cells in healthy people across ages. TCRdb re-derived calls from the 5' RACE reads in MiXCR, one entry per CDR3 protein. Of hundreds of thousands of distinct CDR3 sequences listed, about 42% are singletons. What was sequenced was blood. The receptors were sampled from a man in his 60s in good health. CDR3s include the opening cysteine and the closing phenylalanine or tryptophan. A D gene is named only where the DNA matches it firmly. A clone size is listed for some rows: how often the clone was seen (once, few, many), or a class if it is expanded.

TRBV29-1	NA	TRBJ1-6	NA	TGCAGCGCCCGAGGTGGGGGGCGCGATTCACCCCTCCACTTT	CSARGGGRDSPLHF
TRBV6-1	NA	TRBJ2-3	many	TGTGCCAGCAGACGGACGCCAAGTGTTACAGATACGCAGTATTTT	CASRRTPSVTDTQYF
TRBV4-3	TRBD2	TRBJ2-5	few	TGCGCCAGCAGCCAAGAACTAGCGGGGGTCCAAGAGACCCAGTACTTC	CASSQELAGVQETQYF
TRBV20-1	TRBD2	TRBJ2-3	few	TGCAGTGCTATCCCCCCAACACTAGCGGGGGGGAGCACAGATACGCAGTATTTT	CSAIPPTLAGGSTDTQYF
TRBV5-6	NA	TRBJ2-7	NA	TGTGCCAGCAGCCGGACAAACGAGCAGTACTTC	CASSRTNEQYF
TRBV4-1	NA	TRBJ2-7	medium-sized	TGCGCCAGCAGCCAAGACGCCGGATACGAGCAGTACTTC	CASSQDAGYEQYF
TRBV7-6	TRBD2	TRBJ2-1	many	TGTGCCAGCAGCTTATGGCCCCTCCGCCTAGCGGGGAGCTCCTACAATGAGCAGTTCTTC	CASSLWPLRLAGSSYNEQFF
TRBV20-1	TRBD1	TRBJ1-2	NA	TGCAGTGCTAGAGGAGACAGGGGTTTTGGCTACACCTTC	CSARGDRGFGYTF
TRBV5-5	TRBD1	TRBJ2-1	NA	TGTGCCAGCAGCTTGGTAACAGGGGTTTCCAATGAGCAGTTCTTC	CASSLVTGVSNEQFF
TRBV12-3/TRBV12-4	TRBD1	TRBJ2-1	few	TGTGCCAGCAGTTCCCCCGGGACAGGGCAGTTCTTC	CASSSPGTGQFF
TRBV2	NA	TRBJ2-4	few	TGTGCCAGCAGTAGGGTCCAAAACATTCAGTACTTC	CASSRVQNIQYF
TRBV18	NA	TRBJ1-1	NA	TGTGCCAGCTCACCAAATGACGGGAACACTGAAGCTTTCTTT	CASSPNDGNTEAFF
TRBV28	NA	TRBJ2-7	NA	TGTGCCAGCAGGGTCGGACTAAACGAGCAGTACTTC	CASRVGLNEQYF
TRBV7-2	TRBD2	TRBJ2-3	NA	TGTGCCAGCAGCTGGACTAGCGGGGGGCGGAGCCCAGATACGCAGTATTTT	CASSWTSGGRSPDTQYF
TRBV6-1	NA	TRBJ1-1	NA	TGTGCCAGCAGTCCTCAAGTCGTAATGAACACTGAAGCTTTCTTT	CASSPQVVMNTEAFF
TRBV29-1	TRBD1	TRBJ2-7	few	TGCAGCGGTGGACAGGGTATCAACGAGCAGTACTTC	CSGGQGINEQYF
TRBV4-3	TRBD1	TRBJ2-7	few	TGCGCCAGCAGCCAAGATGGGACAGGGTCAGGAAACGAGCAGTACTTC	CASSQDGTGSGNEQYF
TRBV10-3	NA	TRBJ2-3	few	TGTGCCATCAGACCTGGCGGGACAGATACGCAGTATTTT	CAIRPGGTDTQYF
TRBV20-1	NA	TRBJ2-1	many	TGCAGTGCTAGAGCGGTACAGGGAACCTACAATGAGCAGTTCTTC	CSARAVQGTYNEQFF
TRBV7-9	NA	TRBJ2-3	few	TGTGCCAGCACCCGCGGGGCGGGGGCTTCAGATACGCAGTATTTT	CASTRGAGASDTQYF
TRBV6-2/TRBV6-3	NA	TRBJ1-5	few	TGTGCCACCAAGAAAGGGTTCCAGCCCCAGCATTTT	CATKKGFQPQHF
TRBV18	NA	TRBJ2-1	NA	TGTGCCAGCTCCCCCAAAATGACAGAAGAGCAGTTCTTC	CASSPKMTEEQFF
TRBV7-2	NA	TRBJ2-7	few	TGTGCCAGCAGCTTAGTAACCGCCCCCGAGCAGTACTTC	CASSLVTAPEQYF
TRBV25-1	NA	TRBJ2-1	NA	TGTGCCAGCAGTGATAGCAGGGCCAGCTCCTACAATGAGCAGTTCTTC	CASSDSRASSYNEQFF
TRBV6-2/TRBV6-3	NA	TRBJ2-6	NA	TGTGCCAGCAGTTTCCTCTCAAAACAATCTGGGGCCAACGTCCTGACTTTC	CASSFLSKQSGANVLTF
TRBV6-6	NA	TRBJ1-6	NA	TGTGCCAGCAGTTACAGGGACATACGCCGAAATTCACCCCTCCACTTT	CASSYRDIRRNSPLHF
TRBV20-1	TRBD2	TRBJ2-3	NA	TGCAGTGCTCCTAACCGACTAGCGGGTAGCACAGATACGCAGTATTTT	CSAPNRLAGSTDTQYF
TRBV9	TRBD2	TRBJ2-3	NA	TGTGCCAGCAGCGTAGGGATAGGAGCGGGGGGCCGAACAGATACGCAGTATTTT	CASSVGIGAGGRTDTQYF
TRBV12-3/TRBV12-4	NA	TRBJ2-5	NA	TGTGCCAGCAGGGGCCGGGGCCTACAAGAGACCCAGTACTTC	CASRGRGLQETQYF
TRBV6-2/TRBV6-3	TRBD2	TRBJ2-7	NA	TGTGCCAGCAGTACCAGCGGGGGGCAATACGAGCAGTACTTC	CASSTSGGQYEQYF
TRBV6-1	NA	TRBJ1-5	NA	TGTGCCAGCAGTGACCTTATGGTTGGCAATCAGCCCCAGCATTTT	CASSDLMVGNQPQHF
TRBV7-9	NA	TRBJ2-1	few	TGTGCCAGCACCTCCCGCACCTACAATGAGCAGTTCTTC	CASTSRTYNEQFF
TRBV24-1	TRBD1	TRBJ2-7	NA	TGTGCCACCAGTGACCCGGGACAGCCTGAGCAGTACTTC	CATSDPGQPEQYF
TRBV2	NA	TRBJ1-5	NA	TGTGCCAGCAAAGCCCTGATGAGCAATCAGCCCCAGCATTTT	CASKALMSNQPQHF
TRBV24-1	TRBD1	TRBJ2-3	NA	TGTGCCACCAGGCCGGGACAGGGGCTTACAGATACGCAGTATTTT	CATRPGQGLTDTQYF
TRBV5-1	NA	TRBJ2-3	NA	TGCGCCAGCAGCCAGGAATTAACAGATACGCAGTATTTT	CASSQELTDTQYF
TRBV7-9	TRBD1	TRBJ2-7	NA	TGTGCCAGCAGCATACTGGGACAGGGGGCCGACGAGCAGTACTTC	CASSILGQGADEQYF
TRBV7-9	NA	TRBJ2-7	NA	TGTGCCAGCAGCTTATCCGGCAGGGACTACGAGCAGTACTTC	CASSLSGRDYEQYF
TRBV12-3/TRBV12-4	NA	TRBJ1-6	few	TGTGCCAGCAGTTCAGGGATTTGGACCCTCCACTTT	CASSSGIWTLHF
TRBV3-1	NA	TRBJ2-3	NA	TGTGCCAGCAGCCAAAGAATAAATACGCAGTATTTT	CASSQRINTQYF
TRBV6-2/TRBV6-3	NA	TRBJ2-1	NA	TGTGCCAGCAGTTTACCCAATGAGCAGTTCTTC	CASSLPNEQFF
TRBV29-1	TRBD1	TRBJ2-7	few	TGCAGCGTCAGACAGGGGAGCTCCTACGAGCAGTACTTC	CSVRQGSSYEQYF
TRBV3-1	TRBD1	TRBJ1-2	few	TGTGCCAGCAGCTCCCGGGACAGGGAGAGAGCTAACTATGGCTTCACCTTC	CASSSRDRERANYGFTF
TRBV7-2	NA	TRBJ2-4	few	TGTGCCAGCAGCTTAGGTGGGGACGGGGTGAACATTCAGTACTTC	CASSLGGDGVNIQYF
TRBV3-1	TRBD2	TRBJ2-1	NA	TGTGCCAGCAGCCAAGGGGGGGGACTAGCGGGGTACAATGAGCAGTTCTTC	CASSQGGGLAGYNEQFF
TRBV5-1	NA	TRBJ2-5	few	TGCGCCAGCAGCTACCTACCCCCGGGGGGCCTAATCCAAGAGACCCAGTACTTC	CASSYLPPGGLIQETQYF
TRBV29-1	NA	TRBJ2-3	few	TGCAGCGCCTCAGGTGTCAGCACAGATACGCAGTATTTT	CSASGVSTDTQYF
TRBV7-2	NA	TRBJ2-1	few	TGTGCCAGCAGCTTCGGCCGGCTCACTTACAATGAGCAGTTCTTC	CASSFGRLTYNEQFF
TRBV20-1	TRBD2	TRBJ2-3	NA	TGCAGTGCAGCCCGAGCTCGGGGACTAGCTACAGATACGCAGTATTTT	CSAARARGLATDTQYF
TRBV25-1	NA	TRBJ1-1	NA	TGTGCCAGCAGTGACCCCCGGAGGGATACTGAAGCTTTCTTT	CASSDPRRDTEAFF
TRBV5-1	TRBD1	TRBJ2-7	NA	TGCGCCAGCAGCTTGGGACTCCTGGGACAGGCCCCCGAGCAGTACTTC	CASSLGLLGQAPEQYF
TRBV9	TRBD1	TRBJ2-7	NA	TGTGCCAGCAGCGTAGTCGGGACAGGCGACGAGCAGTACTTC	CASSVVGTGDEQYF
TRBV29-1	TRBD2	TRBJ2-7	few	TGCAGCGTTGGGGAGGGAGAAATGGGATACGAGCAGTACTTC	CSVGEGEMGYEQYF
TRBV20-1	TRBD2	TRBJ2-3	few	TGCAGTGCTAGAGATCTCGGGAGCGGGGGGGGGACAGATACGCAGTATTTT	CSARDLGSGGGTDTQYF
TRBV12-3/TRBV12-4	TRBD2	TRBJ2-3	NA	TGTGCCAGCAGTCACCTGACGAAAGCGGGGGGGGTCCCAGATACGCAGTATTTT	CASSHLTKAGGVPDTQYF
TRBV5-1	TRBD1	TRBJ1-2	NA	TGCGCCAGCAGCTTAGGGACAGGGGGGAAATCGGACTATGGCTACACCTTC	CASSLGTGGKSDYGYTF
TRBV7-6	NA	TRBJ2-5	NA	TGTGCCAGCAGCTTAGTGGCCTCCGGTAGGGGAAGAGGAGAGACCCAGTACTTC	CASSLVASGRGRGETQYF